These T cell receptor beta chains were read from a single sample in a study of CD8 T cells in Susac syndrome. MiXCR was run by TCRdb on the immunoSEQ multiplex PCR reads, yielding one entry per CDR3 protein. The sample has about 160,000 distinct CDR3 sequences; less than 95% are singletons. The source material was CD4+ T cells from PBMCs. The receptors stem from a human donor with multiple sclerosis. The CDR3 runs from the conserved cysteine through the conserved F or W. A D gene is named only where the DNA matches it firmly. The listing skips clone size in some rows; elsewhere it reads once, few, many or a size class.

clone size	J gene	D gene	V gene	CDR3 DNA	CDR3 protein
-	TRBJ2-2	-	TRBV4-3	TGCGCCAGTTCGATAGGCTCCACATACGGGGAGCTGTTTTTT	CASSIGSTYGELFF
-	TRBJ2-1	TRBD2	TRBV30	TGTGCCTGGAGTGTAAAACTAGCGGGAGGGAGTGAGCAGTTCTTC	CAWSVKLAGGSEQFF
-	TRBJ1-1	-	TRBV29-1	TGCAGCGTTTGTGCCACTCCCCTGAACACTGAAGCTTTCTTT	CSVCATPLNTEAFF
few	TRBJ2-5	-	TRBV27	TGTGCCAGCAGGGAGGTCTTCCAAGAGACCCAGTACTTC	CASREVFQETQYF
-	TRBJ2-7	TRBD2	TRBV3-1	TGTGCCAGCAGCCTCGGGACTAGCGTTCTCGAGCAGTACTTC	CASSLGTSVLEQYF
-	TRBJ1-1	TRBD1	TRBV29-1	TGCAGCGTTCTTGGACAGGGTGGAGGTCACAACGCTGAAGCTTTCTTT	CSVLGQGGGHNAEAFF
-	TRBJ2-3	-	TRBV5-4	TGTGCCAGCAGTAGTATTGGGATCGGGAATACGCAGTATTTT	CASSSIGIGNTQYF
once	TRBJ2-1	TRBD2	TRBV11-2	TGTGCCAGCCGTAGAGCGGGACGGGAGCAGTTCTTC	CASRRAGREQFF
-	TRBJ2-7	-	TRBV28	TGTGCCAGCAGGATAGGGACGGGTTACGAGCAGTACTTC	CASRIGTGYEQYF
-	TRBJ2-5	-	TRBV6-1	TGTGCCAGCAGAAAGGATGTGGCCCGAGAGACCCAGTACTTC	CASRKDVARETQYF
-	TRBJ1-1	-	TRBV19	TGTGCCAGTCACTCCGGGACGGCATTGGAAGCTTTCTTT	CASHSGTALEAFF
-	TRBJ1-4	TRBD1	TRBV27	TGTGCCAGCAGTCCCAGGGGGCATTATAATGAAAAACTGTTTTTT	CASSPRGHYNEKLFF
-	TRBJ2-7	-	TRBV6-1	TGTGCCAGCACTCCCCTAGCTGGCAGGGGGGCCCCCTACGAGCAGTACTTC	CASTPLAGRGAPYEQYF
-	TRBJ2-7	-	TRBV6-1	TGTGCCAGCAGTCCGGCCTGGCAGGGCGCGTCCTACTCCTACGAGCAGTACTTC	CASSPAWQGASYSYEQYF
once	TRBJ2-5	TRBD2	TRBV6-5	TGTGCCAGCAGTTACGGGAATAGCGGGCAAGAGACCCAGTACTTC	CASSYGNSGQETQYF
-	TRBJ1-2	-	TRBV9	TGTGCCAGCAGCGTAGCTCATGGCGGAGACTATGGCTACACCTTC	CASSVAHGGDYGYTF
once	TRBJ2-7	-	TRBV7-2	TGTGCCAGCAGCCCGCCCGGGCAGGGTATCTACGAGCAGTACTTC	CASSPPGQGIYEQYF
-	TRBJ1-1	-	TRBV7-2	TGTGCCAGCAGCTTAACGGCCTCTCAGGGAGCTGAAGCTTTCTTT	CASSLTASQGAEAFF
-	TRBJ1-2	-	TRBV2	TGTGCCAGCAGTGAAGGGCAGGGCTATGGCTACACCTTC	CASSEGQGYGYTF
-	TRBJ1-1	-	TRBV20-1	TGCAGTGGGCTAGGGGACATGAACACTGAAGTTTTCTTT	CSGLGDMNTEVFF
-	TRBJ2-2	-	TRBV7-9	TGTGCCAGCAGCTTATGGATTAACACCGGGGAGCTGTTTTTT	CASSLWINTGELFF
-	TRBJ1-1	-	TRBV5-6	TGTGCCAGCACCTCCCTGGCAAACACTGAAGCTTTCTTT	CASTSLANTEAFF
-	TRBJ2-5	-	TRBV20-1	TGCAGTGCTAGGCCGTACCAAGAGACCCAGTACTTC	CSARPYQETQYF
-	TRBJ1-1	TRBD1	TRBV5-1	TGCGCCAGCAGCGGACAAACAGGGGCTGAAGCTTTCTTT	CASSGQTGAEAFF
-	TRBJ2-5	-	TRBV6-1	TGTGCCAGCAGGGGGGACGCTAAGACCCAGTACTTC	CASRGDAKTQYF
-	TRBJ1-2	TRBD1	TRBV9	TGTGCCAGCAGCGTTGGGACAGGGGGCGGCTATGGCTACACCTTC	CASSVGTGGGYGYTF
-	TRBJ1-5	-	TRBV6-2/TRBV6-3	TGTGCCAGCAGTTACTCCCCGGCAGTCAATCAGCCCCAGCATTTT	CASSYSPAVNQPQHF
few	TRBJ2-1	TRBD1	TRBV7-9	TGTGCCAGCAGCTTCTGGCAGGGGGCGAATGAGCAGTTCTTC	CASSFWQGANEQFF
-	TRBJ2-5	-	TRBV24-1	TGTGCCACCAGTGATGCTGGGGAGACCCAGTACTTC	CATSDAGETQYF
-	TRBJ2-1	-	TRBV5-4	TGTGCCAGCAGCCCCCTAGCACCCGGAGATATCGATGAGCAGTTCTTC	CASSPLAPGDIDEQFF
-	TRBJ2-5	-	TRBV28	TGTGCCAGCAGTTTGTCCCGGTCCTATAAAATCGAGACCCAGTACTTC	CASSLSRSYKIETQYF
-	TRBJ2-3	-	TRBV6-5	TGTGCCAGCAGATCCGACAGAAATACGCAGTATTTT	CASRSDRNTQYF
-	TRBJ2-1	TRBD2	TRBV29-1	TGCAGCGTTGACGGTAGCGGGAGAGACAATGAGCAGTTCTTC	CSVDGSGRDNEQFF
once	TRBJ2-2	TRBD2	TRBV9	TGTGCCAGCAGCGTTGAAGCGGGAGGGCCCGGGGAGCTGTTTTTT	CASSVEAGGPGELFF
-	TRBJ2-7	TRBD2	TRBV10-3	TGTGCCACCCGCTTCACGGGAGGCAACTACGAGCAGTACTTC	CATRFTGGNYEQYF
-	TRBJ2-7	-	TRBV9	TGTGCCAGCAGCAATACTTGGGCCGGCGAGCAGTACTTC	CASSNTWAGEQYF
-	TRBJ1-4	-	TRBV5-1	TGCGCCAGCAGGGACAGCACTAATGAAAAACTGTTTTTT	CASRDSTNEKLFF
-	TRBJ2-5	-	TRBV27	TGTGCCAGCAGTGGACCAGGGATCCAAGAGACCCAGTACTTC	CASSGPGIQETQYF
-	TRBJ2-3	TRBD1	TRBV5-1	TGCGCCAGCAGCTTGGCTGACAGGGGAGACGCAGATACGCAGTATTTT	CASSLADRGDADTQYF
-	TRBJ1-6	-	TRBV4-1	TGCGCCAGCAGCGGGATTGGACGGGAACCTAATTCACCCCTCCACTTT	CASSGIGREPNSPLHF
-	TRBJ1-2	-	TRBV20-1	TGCAGGCCACATCGGACAGAATCCTCCTATGGCTACACCTTC	CRPHRTESSYGYTF
-	TRBJ1-1	-	TRBV6-5	TGTGCCAGCAGTAAACAGGGTTTTTCCTCTGAAGCTTTCTTT	CASSKQGFSSEAFF